The TCR beta chain described here comes from a study of radiation and T cells in renal cell carcinoma. Comment on this clone: The antigen remains unidentified.

Study outcomes and limitations: In blood, top tumor clones expanded by 2 weeks, shrinking by 4.

Method: immunoSEQ multiplex PCR; TCRdb's copy keeps in-frame clones and lacks some. This sample has 150,000 or so clones, with about 88% found just once. Germline CDR1 MNHEY, CDR2 SVGAGI. The CDR3 extends over 14 amino acids. V dropped 5 bases and J dropped 5 bases, with 13 bases sitting between them. Time point described: baseline pretreatment blood. This sample's treatment: 15 Gy SBRT to primary tumor, nephrectomy 4 weeks later. Blood was sampled at baseline, 2 weeks and 4 weeks after SBRT. The receptor comes from a woman aged 65 to 85 with renal cell carcinoma. This chain uses TRBV6-5 with TRBJ2-1; a possible D gene is TRBD1 (6 bases). The sample consisted of blood, taken from a patient whose treatment included radiotherapy and nephrectomy. CDR3 coding DNA: TGTGCCAGCAGTCCGGACAGCCTTGACAATGAGCAGTTCTTC. Protein product: CASSPDSLDNEQFF.